This T cell receptor beta chain was identified in a study of blood T cell repertoires in COVID-19. Trimming took 4 bases from V and 0 from J, leaving 15 bases between them. The CDR3 sequence is 16 residues long. Germline values: CDR1 KGHSH, CDR2 LQKENI. Using immunoSEQ multiplex PCR, the repertoire was profiled, and TCRdb retains in-frame clones only, with some absent. The sample lists fewer than 150,000 clones; 80% to 85% were seen once. The sequenced sample was PBMCs or T cells enriched from blood (not recorded which). The source is a man aged 30-40 years who had recovered from COVID-19. This chain joins TRBV18 and TRBJ1-1, with D hard to call. The CDR3 nucleotides are TGTGCCAGCTCACGTAATTTAGGAGAGATGAACACTGAAGCTTTCTTT. The encoded protein is CASSRNLGEMNTEAFF.